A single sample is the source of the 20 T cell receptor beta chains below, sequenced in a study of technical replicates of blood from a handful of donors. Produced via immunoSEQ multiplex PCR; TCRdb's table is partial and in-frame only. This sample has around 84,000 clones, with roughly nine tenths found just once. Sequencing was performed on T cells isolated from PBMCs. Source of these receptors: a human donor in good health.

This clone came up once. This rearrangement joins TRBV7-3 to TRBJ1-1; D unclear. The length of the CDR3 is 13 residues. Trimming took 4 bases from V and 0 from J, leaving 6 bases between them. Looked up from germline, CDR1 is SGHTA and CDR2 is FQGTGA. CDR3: CASSSTMNTEAFF. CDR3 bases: TGTGCCAGCAGCTCCACAATGAACACTGAAGCTTTCTTT.

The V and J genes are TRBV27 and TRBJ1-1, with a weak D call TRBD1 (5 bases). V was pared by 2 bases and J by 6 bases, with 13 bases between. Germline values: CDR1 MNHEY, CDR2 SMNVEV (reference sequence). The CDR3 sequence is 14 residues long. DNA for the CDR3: TGTGCCAGCAGTTTAATGGGGGGGTCTCCTGAAGCTTTCTTT. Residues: CASSLMGGSPEAFF.

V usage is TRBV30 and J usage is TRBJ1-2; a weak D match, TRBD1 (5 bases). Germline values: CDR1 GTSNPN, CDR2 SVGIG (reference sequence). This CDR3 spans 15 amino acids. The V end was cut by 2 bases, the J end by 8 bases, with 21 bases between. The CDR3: CAWSHAGNAGRGYTF. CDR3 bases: TGTGCCTGGAGTCACGCGGGGAACGCAGGGAGGGGCTACACCTTC.

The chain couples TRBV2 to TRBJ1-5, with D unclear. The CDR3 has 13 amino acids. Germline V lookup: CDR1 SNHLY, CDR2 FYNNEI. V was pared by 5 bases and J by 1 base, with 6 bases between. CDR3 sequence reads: CASSPQSNQPQHF. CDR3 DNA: TGTGCCAGCAGTCCTCAGAGCAATCAGCCCCAGCATTTT.

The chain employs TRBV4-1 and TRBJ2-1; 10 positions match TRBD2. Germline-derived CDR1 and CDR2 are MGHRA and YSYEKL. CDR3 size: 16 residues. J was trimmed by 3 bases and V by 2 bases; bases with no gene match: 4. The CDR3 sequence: CASSQMGLANYNEQFF. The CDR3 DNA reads TGCGCCAGCAGCCAAATGGGACTAGCGAACTACAATGAGCAGTTCTTC.

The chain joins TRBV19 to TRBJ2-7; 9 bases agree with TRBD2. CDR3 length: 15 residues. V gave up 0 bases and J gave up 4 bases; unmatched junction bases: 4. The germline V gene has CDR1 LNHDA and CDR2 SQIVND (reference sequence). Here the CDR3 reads CASSIEPSGMYEQYF. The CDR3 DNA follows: TGTGCCAGTAGTATAGAACCTAGCGGGATGTACGAGCAGTACTTC.

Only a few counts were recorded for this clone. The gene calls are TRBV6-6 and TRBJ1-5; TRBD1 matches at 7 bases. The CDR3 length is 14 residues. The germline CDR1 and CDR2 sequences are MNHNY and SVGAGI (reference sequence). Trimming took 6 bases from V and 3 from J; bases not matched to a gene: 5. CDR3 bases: TGTGCCAGCAGATCGGGACAGACCAATCAGCCCCAGCATTTT. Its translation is CASRSGQTNQPQHF.

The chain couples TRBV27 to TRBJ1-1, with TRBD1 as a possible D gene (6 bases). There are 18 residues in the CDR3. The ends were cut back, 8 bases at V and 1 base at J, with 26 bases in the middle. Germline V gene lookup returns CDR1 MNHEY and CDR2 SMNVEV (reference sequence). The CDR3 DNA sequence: TGTGCCAGCGGGGGGGCGATAGGGGGACAAACATCGAACACTGAAGCTTTCTTT. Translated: CASGGAIGGQTSNTEAFF.

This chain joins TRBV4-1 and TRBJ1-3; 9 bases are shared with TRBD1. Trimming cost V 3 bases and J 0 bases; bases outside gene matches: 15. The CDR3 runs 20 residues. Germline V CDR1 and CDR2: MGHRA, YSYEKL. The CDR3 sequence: CASSQPRPRDRDISGNTIYF. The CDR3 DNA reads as TGCGCCAGCAGCCAGCCCCGGCCCCGGGACAGGGACATCTCTGGAAACACCATATATTTT.

The CDR3 sequence is CASSADDREAFF. As DNA, the CDR3 is TGTGCCAGCAGTGCCGACGACAGGGAAGCTTTCTTT. This chain uses TRBV25-1 with TRBJ1-1, with a tentative D call TRBD1 (6 bases). The V gene lost 4 bases and the J gene lost 8 bases, with 11 bases spanning the gap. This CDR3 has 12 residues. The germline CDR1 and CDR2 sequences are MGHDK and SYGVNS. Together with reference TRBV25-1 and TRBJ1-1, the CDR3 gives the full variable domain: EADIYQTPRYLVIGTGKKITLECSQTMGHDKMYWYQQDPGMELHLIHYSYGVNSTEKGDLSSESTVSRIRTEHFPLTLESARPSHTSQYLCASSADDREAFFGQGTRLTVV.

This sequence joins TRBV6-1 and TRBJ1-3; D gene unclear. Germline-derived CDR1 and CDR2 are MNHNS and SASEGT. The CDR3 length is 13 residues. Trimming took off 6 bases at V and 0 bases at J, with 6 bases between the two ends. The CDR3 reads CASRSDSGNTIYF. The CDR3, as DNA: TGTGCCAGCAGGAGCGACTCTGGAAACACCATATATTTT.

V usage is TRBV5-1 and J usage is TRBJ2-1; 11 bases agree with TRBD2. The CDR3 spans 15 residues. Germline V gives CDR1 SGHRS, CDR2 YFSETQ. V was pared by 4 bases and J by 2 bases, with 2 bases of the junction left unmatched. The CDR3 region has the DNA TGCGCCAGCAGCCCTAGCGGGGGGCCCTACAATGAGCAGTTCTTC. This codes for CASSPSGGPYNEQFF. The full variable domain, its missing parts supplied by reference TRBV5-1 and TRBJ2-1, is KAGVTQTPRYLIKTRGQQVTLSCSPISGHRSVSWYQQTPGQGLQFLFEYFSETQRNKGNFPGRFSGRQFSNSRSEMNVSTLELGDSALYLCASSPSGGPYNEQFFGPGTRLTVL.

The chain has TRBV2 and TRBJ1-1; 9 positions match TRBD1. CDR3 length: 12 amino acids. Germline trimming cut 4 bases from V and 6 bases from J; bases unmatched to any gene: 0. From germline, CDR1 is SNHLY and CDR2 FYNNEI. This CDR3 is CASSGDRAEAFF. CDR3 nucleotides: TGTGCCAGCAGTGGGGACAGGGCTGAAGCTTTCTTT.

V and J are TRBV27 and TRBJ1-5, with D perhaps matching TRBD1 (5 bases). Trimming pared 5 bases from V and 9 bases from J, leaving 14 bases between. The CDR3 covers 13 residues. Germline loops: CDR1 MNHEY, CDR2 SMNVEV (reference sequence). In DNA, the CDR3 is TGTGCCAGCAGTCTACAGGAGGGAGGGCCCCAGCATTTT. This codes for CASSLQEGGPQHF.

The CDR3 sequence: CASRYRDTPTGELFF. CDR3 DNA sequence: TGTGCCAGCAGATACCGGGACACACCAACCGGGGAGCTGTTTTTT. The chain recombines TRBV28 with TRBJ2-2, with D perhaps matching TRBD1 (6 bases). Germline V lookup: CDR1 MDHEN, CDR2 SYDVKM. This CDR3 contains 15 residues. V gave up 6 bases and J gave up 5 bases, with 16 bases separating them.

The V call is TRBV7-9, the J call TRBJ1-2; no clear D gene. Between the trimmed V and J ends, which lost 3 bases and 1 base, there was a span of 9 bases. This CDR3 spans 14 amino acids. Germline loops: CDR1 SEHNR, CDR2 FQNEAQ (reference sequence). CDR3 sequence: CASSLGANNYGYTF. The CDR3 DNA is TGTGCCAGCAGCTTGGGCGCTAATAACTATGGCTACACCTTC.

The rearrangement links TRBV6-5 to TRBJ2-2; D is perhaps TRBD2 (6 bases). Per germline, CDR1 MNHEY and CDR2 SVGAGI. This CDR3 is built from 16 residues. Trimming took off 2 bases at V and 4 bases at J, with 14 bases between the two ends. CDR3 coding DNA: TGTGCCAGCAGTTACGGGGAGGTCGTTCCCACCGGGGAGCTGTTTTTT. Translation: CASSYGEVVPTGELFF.

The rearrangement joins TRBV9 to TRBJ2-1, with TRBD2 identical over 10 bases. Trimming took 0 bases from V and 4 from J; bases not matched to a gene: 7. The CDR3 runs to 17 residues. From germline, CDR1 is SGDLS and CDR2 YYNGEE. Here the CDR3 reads CASSVVLGTSDYNEQFF. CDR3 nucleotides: TGTGCCAGCAGCGTAGTACTGGGGACTAGCGATTACAATGAGCAGTTCTTC. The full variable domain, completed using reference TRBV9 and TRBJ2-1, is DSGVTQTPKHLITATGQRVTLRCSPRSGDLSVYWYQQSLDQGLQFLIQYYNGEERAKGNILERFSAQQFPDLHSELNLSSLELGDSALYFCASSVVLGTSDYNEQFFGPGTRLTVL.

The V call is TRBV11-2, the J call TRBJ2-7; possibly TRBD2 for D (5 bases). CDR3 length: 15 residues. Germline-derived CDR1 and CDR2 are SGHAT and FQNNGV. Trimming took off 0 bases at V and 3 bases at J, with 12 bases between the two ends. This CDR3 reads CASSLDYRGSYEQYF. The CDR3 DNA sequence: TGTGCCAGCAGCTTAGATTACCGGGGAAGCTACGAGCAGTACTTC.

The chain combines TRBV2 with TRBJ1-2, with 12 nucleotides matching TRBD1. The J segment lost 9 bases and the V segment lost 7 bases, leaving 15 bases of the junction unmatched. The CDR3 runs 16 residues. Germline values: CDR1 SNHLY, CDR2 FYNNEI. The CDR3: CASTGQGALTLESYTF. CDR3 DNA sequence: TGTGCCAGCACGGGACAGGGGGCCTTGACGCTAGAAAGCTACACCTTC.